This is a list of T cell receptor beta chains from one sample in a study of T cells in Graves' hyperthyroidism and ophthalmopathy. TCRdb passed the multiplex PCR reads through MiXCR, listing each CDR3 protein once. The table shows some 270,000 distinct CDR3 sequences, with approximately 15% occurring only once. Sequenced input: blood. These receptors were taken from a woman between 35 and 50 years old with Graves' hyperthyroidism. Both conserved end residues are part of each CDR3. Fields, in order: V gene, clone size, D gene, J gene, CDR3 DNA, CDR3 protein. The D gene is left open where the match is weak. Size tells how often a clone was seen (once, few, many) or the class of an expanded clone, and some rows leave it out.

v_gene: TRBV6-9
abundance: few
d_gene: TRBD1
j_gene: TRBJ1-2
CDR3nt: TGTGCCAGCAGTTACGGTCAAGGGGGCGGCTACACCTTC
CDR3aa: CASSYGQGGGYTF

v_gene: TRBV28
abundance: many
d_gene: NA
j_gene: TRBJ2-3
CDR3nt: TGTGCCAGCAGTTTAATACGGGAGCCCACAGATACGCAGTATTTT
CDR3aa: CASSLIREPTDTQYF

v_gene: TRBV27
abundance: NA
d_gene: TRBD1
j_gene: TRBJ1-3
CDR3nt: TGTGCCAGCAGTTTATTGGGGACAGGGGGGTTCGGAGGAAACACCATATATTTT
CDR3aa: CASSLLGTGGFGGNTIYF

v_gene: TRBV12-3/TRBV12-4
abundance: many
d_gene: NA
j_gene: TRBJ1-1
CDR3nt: TGTGCCAGCCAAACGGGGCGGCCGAACACTGAAGCTTTCTTT
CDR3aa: CASQTGRPNTEAFF

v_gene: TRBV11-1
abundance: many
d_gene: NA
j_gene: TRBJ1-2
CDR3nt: TGTGCCAGCAGCTCTCGAAGTACAACCAACTATGGCTACACCTTC
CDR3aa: CASSSRSTTNYGYTF

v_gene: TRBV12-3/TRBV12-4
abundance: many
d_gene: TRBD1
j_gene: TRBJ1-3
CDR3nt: TGTGCCAGCAGTCCGGACAGGGCGCCCGGAAACACCATATATTTT
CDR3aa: CASSPDRAPGNTIYF

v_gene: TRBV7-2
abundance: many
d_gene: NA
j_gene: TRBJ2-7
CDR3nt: TGTGCCAGCAGGCGAATTGGGGAATCCTACGAGCAGTACTTC
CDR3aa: CASRRIGESYEQYF

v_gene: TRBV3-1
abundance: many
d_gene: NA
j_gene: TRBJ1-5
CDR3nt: TGTGCCAGCAGCCAAGCGACGAGCAATCAGCCCCAGCATTTT
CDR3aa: CASSQATSNQPQHF

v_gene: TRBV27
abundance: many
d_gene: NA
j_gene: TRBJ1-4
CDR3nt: TGTGCCAGCTCAAGGAGTGGGGGCACTAATGAAAAACTGTTTTTT
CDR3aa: CASSRSGGTNEKLFF

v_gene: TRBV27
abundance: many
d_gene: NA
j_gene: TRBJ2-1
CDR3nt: TGTGCCAGCAGTTTGGGTACAGGGTGGTACAATGAGCAGTTCTTC
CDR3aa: CASSLGTGWYNEQFF

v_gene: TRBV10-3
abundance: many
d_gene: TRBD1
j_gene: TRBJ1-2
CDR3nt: TGTGCCATCAGTAACAGGGGGCCTGGCTACACCTTC
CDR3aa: CAISNRGPGYTF

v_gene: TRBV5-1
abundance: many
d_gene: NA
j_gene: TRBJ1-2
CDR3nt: TGCGCCAGTACTCAGGGGCCCGCTAACTATGGCTACACCTTC
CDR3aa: CASTQGPANYGYTF

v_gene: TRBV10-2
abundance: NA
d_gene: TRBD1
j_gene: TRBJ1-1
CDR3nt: TGCGCCAGCAGGGGTTTAGGGGGCGGCACTGAAGCTTTCTTT
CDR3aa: CASRGLGGGTEAFF

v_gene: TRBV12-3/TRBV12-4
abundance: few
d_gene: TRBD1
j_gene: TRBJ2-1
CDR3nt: TGTGCCAGCAGTCCCGGACAGGGGGACCACAATGAGCAGTTCTTC
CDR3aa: CASSPGQGDHNEQFF

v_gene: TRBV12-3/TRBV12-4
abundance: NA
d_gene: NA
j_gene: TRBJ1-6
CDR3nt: TGTGCCAGCAGTGTAGGACGGTTCAATTCACCCCTCCGCTTT
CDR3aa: CASSVGRFNSPLRF

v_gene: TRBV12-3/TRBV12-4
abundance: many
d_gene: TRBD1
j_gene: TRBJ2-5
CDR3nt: TGTGCCAGCAGAGGGGGACAGGGGACGTACCAGTACTTC
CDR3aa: CASRGGQGTYQYF

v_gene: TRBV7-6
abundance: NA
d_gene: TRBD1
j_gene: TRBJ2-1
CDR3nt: TGTGCCAGCAGCCTAGACAGGGTTCAGCAGTTCTTC
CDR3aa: CASSLDRVQQFF

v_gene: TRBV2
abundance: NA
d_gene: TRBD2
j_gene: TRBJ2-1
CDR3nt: TGTGCCAGCGGAGTTGGGACTAGCGTCAATGAGCAGTTCTTC
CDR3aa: CASGVGTSVNEQFF

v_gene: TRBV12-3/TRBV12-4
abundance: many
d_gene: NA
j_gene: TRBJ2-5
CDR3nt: TGTGCCAGCAGTTCCGGGACTTCGGACCCGTTGGAGACCCAGTACTTC
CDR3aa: CASSSGTSDPLETQYF

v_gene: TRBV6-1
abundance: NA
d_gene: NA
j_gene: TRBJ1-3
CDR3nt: TGTGCCAGCAGTGGAGCAGTGGGCTCTGGAAACACCATATATTTT
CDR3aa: CASSGAVGSGNTIYF

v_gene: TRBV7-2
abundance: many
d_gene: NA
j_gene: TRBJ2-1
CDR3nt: TGTGCCAGCAGCCCGCCCGGGGTTGCCTACAATGAGCAGTTCTTC
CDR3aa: CASSPPGVAYNEQFF

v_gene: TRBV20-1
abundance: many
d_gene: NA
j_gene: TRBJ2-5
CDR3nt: TGCAGCACTGGATGGGGAGAGGAGACCCAGTACTTC
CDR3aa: CSTGWGEETQYF

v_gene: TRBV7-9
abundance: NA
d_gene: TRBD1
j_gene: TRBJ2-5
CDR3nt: TGTGCCAGCAGCCCAGCCGGGACAGGGCTTTTAACAGAGACCCAGTACTTC
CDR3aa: CASSPAGTGLLTETQYF

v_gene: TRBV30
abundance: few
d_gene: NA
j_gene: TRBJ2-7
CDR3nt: TGTGCCGGACAGAAAGGGGGACTATCCTACGAGCAGTACTTC
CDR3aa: CAGQKGGLSYEQYF

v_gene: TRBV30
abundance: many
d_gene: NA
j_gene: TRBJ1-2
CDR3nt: TGTGCCTGGAGTGTTTACGGGCCCGCAAGGAGCTACACCTTC
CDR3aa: CAWSVYGPARSYTF

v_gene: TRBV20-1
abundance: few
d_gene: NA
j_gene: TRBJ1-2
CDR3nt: TGCAGTGCTCCCCCCCCCCGGACCCCGAGGGGCTATGGCTACACCTTC
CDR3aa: CSAPPPRTPRGYGYTF

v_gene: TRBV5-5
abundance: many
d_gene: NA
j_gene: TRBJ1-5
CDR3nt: TGTGCCAGCAGCTTGCAAGACAGGAGCAATCAGCCCCAGCATTTT
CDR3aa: CASSLQDRSNQPQHF

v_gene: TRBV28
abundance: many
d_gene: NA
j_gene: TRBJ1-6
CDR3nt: TGTGCCAGCAGGGACGATAATTCACCCCTCCACTTT
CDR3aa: CASRDDNSPLHF

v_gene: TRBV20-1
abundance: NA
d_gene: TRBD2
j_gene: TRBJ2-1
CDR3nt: TGCAGTGCTTCGGGGACTAGCGGGATGGAGGAGCAGTTCTTC
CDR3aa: CSASGTSGMEEQFF

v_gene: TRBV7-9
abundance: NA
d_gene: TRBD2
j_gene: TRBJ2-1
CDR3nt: TGTGCCAGCAGCTTAGCGTTGGCGGGAGATCTGGCTGAGCAGTTCTTC
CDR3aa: CASSLALAGDLAEQFF

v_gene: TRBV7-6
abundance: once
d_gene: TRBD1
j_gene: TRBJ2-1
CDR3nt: TGTGCCAGCAGCTTAGCATTAAGGGACAGTGGCAATGAGCAGTTCTTC
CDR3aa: CASSLALRDSGNEQFF

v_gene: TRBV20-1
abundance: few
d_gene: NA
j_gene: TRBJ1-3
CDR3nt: TGCAGTGCTAGAGTCCTTGGGGGGGGTCTTGGAAACACCATATATTTT
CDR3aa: CSARVLGGGLGNTIYF

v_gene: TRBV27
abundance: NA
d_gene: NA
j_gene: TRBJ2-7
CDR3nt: TGTGCCAGCAGTTTAACCCGACAGAACTACGAGCAGTACTTC
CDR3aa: CASSLTRQNYEQYF

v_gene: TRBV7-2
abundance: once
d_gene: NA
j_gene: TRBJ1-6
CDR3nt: TGTGCCAGCAGATCCTTGATTTCACCCCTCCACTTT
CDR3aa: CASRSLISPLHF

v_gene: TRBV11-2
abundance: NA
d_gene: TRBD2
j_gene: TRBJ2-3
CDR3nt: TGTGCCAGCGGGACTAGCGGGACAGATACGCAGTATTTT
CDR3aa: CASGTSGTDTQYF

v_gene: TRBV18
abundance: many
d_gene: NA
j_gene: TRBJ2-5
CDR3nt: TGTGCCAGCTCACCACCTGACAGCCAAGAGACCCAGTACTTC
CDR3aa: CASSPPDSQETQYF

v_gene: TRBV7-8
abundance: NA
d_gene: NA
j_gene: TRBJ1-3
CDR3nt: TGTGCCAGCAGGACCGGAAACACCATATATTTT
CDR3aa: CASRTGNTIYF

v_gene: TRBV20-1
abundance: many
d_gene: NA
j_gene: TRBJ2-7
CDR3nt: TGCAGTGCCGAACTCAACACCGCCTACGAGCAGTACTTC
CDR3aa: CSAELNTAYEQYF

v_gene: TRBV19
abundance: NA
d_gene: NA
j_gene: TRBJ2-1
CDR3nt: TGTGCCAGTAGTATAAGAGCCTCCCTATGGAATGAGCAGTTCTTC
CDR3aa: CASSIRASLWNEQFF

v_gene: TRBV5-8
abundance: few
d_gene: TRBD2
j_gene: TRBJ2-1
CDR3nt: TGTGCCAGCTTAAAAACCGCTAGCGGTTCCTACAATGAGCAGTTCTTC
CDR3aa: CASLKTASGSYNEQFF

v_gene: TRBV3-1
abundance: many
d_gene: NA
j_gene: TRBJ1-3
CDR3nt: TGTGCCAGCAGCCCACGTGGGGCGGACACCATATATTTT
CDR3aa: CASSPRGADTIYF

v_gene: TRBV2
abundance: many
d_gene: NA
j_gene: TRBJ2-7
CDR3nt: TGTGCCAGCAAGGACTACTCCTACGAGCAGTACTTC
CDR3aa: CASKDYSYEQYF

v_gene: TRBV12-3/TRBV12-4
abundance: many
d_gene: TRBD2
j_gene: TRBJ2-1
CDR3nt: TGTGCCAGCAGGTCACTAGCGGGATACAATGAGCAGTTCTTC
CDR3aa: CASRSLAGYNEQFF

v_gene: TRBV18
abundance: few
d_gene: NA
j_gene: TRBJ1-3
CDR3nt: TGTGCCAGCTCAGAGGACAGCGTTGGAAACACCATATATTTT
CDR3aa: CASSEDSVGNTIYF

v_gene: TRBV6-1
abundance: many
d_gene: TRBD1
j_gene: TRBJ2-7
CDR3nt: TGTGCCAGCAGTTGGGACAGCTACGAGCAGTACTTC
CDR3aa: CASSWDSYEQYF

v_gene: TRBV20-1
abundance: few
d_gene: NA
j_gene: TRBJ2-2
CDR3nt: TGCAGTGCTAGAGATGAACTCAAAGGGGGCGGGGAGCTGTTTTTT
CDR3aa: CSARDELKGGGELFF

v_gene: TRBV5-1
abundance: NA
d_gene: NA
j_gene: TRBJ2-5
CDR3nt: TGCGCCAGCAGCGGGGGACTATGGACAGGGTCTCCGGAGACCCAGTACTTC
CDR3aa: CASSGGLWTGSPETQYF

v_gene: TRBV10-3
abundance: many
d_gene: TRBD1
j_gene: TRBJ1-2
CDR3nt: TGTGCCATCAGGGGGACAGACTATGGCTACACCTTC
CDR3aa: CAIRGTDYGYTF

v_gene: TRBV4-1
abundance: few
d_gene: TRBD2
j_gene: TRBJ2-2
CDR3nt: TGCGCCAGCAGCCAAGGGGGAGGGATGTCCACCGGGGAGCTGTTTTTT
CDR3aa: CASSQGGGMSTGELFF

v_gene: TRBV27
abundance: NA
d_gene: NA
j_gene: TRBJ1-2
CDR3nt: TGTGCCAGCAGTTTTCGAGGGGCTGGGTTTGGTGGCTACACCTTC
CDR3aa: CASSFRGAGFGGYTF

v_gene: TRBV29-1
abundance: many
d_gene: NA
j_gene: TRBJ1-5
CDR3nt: TGCAGCGTTGGGACATTAGATCAGCCCCAGCATTTT
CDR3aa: CSVGTLDQPQHF

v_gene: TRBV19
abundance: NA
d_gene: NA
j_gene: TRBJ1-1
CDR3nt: TGTGCCAGTAGTATAGGCCCGGACAACTTGAACACTGAAGCTTTCTTT
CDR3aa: CASSIGPDNLNTEAFF

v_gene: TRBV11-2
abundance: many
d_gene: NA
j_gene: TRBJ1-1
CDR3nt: TGTGCCAGCAGCTTAACGAGTACCATGAACACTGAAGCTTTCTTT
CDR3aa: CASSLTSTMNTEAFF

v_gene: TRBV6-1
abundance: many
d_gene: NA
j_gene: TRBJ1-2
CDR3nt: TGTGCCAGTCAGACGACATTTAACTATGGCTACACCTTC
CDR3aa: CASQTTFNYGYTF

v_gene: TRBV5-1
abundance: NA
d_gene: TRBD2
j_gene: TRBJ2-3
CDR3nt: TGCGCCAGCAGCATATCTAGCGGGAGGACAGATACGCAGTATTTT
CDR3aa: CASSISSGRTDTQYF

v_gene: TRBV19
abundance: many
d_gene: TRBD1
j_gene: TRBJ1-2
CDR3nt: TGTGCCAGTAGTCCAGGACAGGCTCGGTATGGCTACACCTTC
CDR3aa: CASSPGQARYGYTF

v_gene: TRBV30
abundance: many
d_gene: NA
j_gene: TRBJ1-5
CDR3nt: TGTGCCTGGAGTGTTCGGGGAGATCAGCCCCAGCATTTT
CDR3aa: CAWSVRGDQPQHF

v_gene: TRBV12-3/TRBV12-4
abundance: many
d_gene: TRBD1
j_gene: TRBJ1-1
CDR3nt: TGTGCCAGCAGCCTGACAGGGGATGGAACTGAAGCTTTCTTT
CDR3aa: CASSLTGDGTEAFF

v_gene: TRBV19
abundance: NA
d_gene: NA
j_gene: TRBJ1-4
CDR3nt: TGTGCCAGTAGTATAGGGTACGGAACTAATGAAAAACTGTTTTTT
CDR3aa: CASSIGYGTNEKLFF